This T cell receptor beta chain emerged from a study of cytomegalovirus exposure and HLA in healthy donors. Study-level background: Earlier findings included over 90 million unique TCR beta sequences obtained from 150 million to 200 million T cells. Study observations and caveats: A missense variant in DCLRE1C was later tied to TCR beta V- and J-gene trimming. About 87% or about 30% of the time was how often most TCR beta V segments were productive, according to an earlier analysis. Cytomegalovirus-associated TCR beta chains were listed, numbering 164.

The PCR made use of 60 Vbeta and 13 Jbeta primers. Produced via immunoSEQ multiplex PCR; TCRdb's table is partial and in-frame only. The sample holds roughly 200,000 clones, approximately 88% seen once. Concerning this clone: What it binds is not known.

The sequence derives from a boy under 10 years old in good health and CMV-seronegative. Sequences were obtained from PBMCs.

In nucleotides, the CDR3 is TGTGCCAGCAGTCTTACAGGGTTCTCTGGAAACACCATATATTTT. This encodes CASSLTGFSGNTIYF. The V call is TRBV6-5, the J call TRBJ1-3; D perhaps matches TRBD1 (6 bases). Trimming stripped 5 bases from V and 0 bases from J, with 11 bases between. CDR1 and CDR2 from the germline V gene are MNHEY and SVGAGI. The CDR3 has 15 residues.